What follows are 16 T cell receptor beta chains derived from one specimen sequenced in a study of radiotherapy plus CTLA-4 blockade in lung cancer. TCRdb's table, derived via immunoSEQ multiplex PCR, lists solely in-frame clones and lacks some. The table records tens of thousands of clones, less than 85% of them present only once. Sample: peripheral blood, taken from a patient treated with radiotherapy plus ipilimumab. The receptors here all came from a human donor with non-small cell lung cancer who had a complete response to radiotherapy plus ipilimumab.

The V and J genes are TRBV7-9 and TRBJ1-2, with TRBD1 matching over 8 bases. CDR3 length: 15 residues. Germline CDR1 and CDR2: SEHNR and FQNEAQ (reference sequence). The V gene end was trimmed by 5 bases and the J gene end by 1 base; junction bases not matched to a gene: 6. This CDR3 reads CASSQTTGDNYGYTF. The DNA for the CDR3 is TGTGCCAGCAGCCAAACGACAGGGGATAACTATGGCTACACCTTC.

The rearrangement links TRBV5-4 to TRBJ1-1, with 8 bases aligning to TRBD1. This CDR3 has 15 residues. The V segment lost 4 bases and the J segment 5 bases; nucleotides outside the gene matches: 10. CDR1 and CDR2 from the germline V gene are SGHNT and YYREEE (reference sequence). CDR3 region: CASSTRTGPGTEAFF. For the CDR3, the DNA is TGTGCCAGCAGCACACGGACAGGGCCGGGAACTGAAGCTTTCTTT.

CDR3 sequence (DNA): TGTGCCAGCAGCTTGATAGGACAGGACGACTATGGCTACACCTTC. Amino acids: CASSLIGQDDYGYTF. The V call is TRBV5-4, the J call TRBJ1-2; 7 nucleotides line up with TRBD1. V shed 1 base, J shed 3 bases, and the junction held 6 bases outside the gene matches. Germline CDR1 SGHNT, CDR2 YYREEE (reference sequence). CDR3 length: 15 residues.

This clone has a handful of counts. The V and J genes are TRBV10-1 and TRBJ1-5; 10 positions match TRBD1. CDR3 length: 18 residues. Germline V gene lookup returns CDR1 WNHNN and CDR2 SYGVQD (reference sequence). V was pared by 3 bases and J by 1 base, with 9 bases of the junction left unmatched. In nucleotides, the CDR3 is TGCGCCAGCAGTGAACTCCCGGGACAGGGGATGAGCAATCAGCCCCAGCATTTT. Amino acid sequence: CASSELPGQGMSNQPQHF.

The chain combines TRBV2 with TRBJ1-6; 7 nucleotides agree with TRBD1. The ends lost 6 bases at V and 14 bases at J; junction bases unmatched: 4. The germline gives CDR1 SNHLY, CDR2 FYNNEI. The CDR3 runs 11 residues. The CDR3 DNA is TGTGCCAGCAGCGACAGGGCTACCCTCCACTTT. Amino acids: CASSDRATLHF. The full variable domain, completed using reference TRBV2 and TRBJ1-6, is EPEVTQTPSHQVTQMGQEVILRCVPISNHLYFYWYRQILGQKVEFLVSFYNNEISEKSEIFDDQFSVERPDGSNFTLKIRSTKLEDSAMYFCASSDRATLHFGNGTRLTVT.

This clone was seen a single time. V usage is TRBV2 and J usage is TRBJ2-3; D is ambiguous. Germline CDR1 is SNHLY and CDR2 is FYNNEI. This CDR3 is 12 amino acids long. The V end was cut by 7 bases, the J end by 5 bases, with 10 bases between. The DNA of the CDR3 is TGTGCCAGCACCTTAATATTAGATACGCAGTATTTT. This gives the protein CASTLILDTQYF.

V and J are TRBV4-3 and TRBJ2-1; a weak D match, TRBD2 (5 bases). Germline lookup yields CDR1 LGHNA and CDR2 YSLEER. CDR3 length: 17 residues. V shed 0 bases and J shed 3 bases, with 15 bases lying between them. The CDR3 nucleotides are TGCGCCAGCAGCCAAGATGGGAGAGGGAACTTCTACAATGAGCAGTTCTTC. Protein: CASSQDGRGNFYNEQFF.

The V call is TRBV19, the J call TRBJ1-6; TRBD1 aligns across 9 bases. CDR1 LNHDA and CDR2 SQIVND come from the germline V gene (reference sequence). V shed 0 bases, J shed 8 bases, and the junction held 5 bases outside the gene matches. This CDR3 contains 16 residues. Written as DNA, the CDR3 is TGTGCCAGTAGTATAGAGGGACAGGGATTTTATTCACCCCTCCACTTT. The encoded protein is CASSIEGQGFYSPLHF.

This sequence joins TRBV4-1 and TRBJ2-1; 7 bases agree with TRBD2. The CDR3 is 17 amino acids. Germline assignment: CDR1 MGHRA and CDR2 YSYEKL. V lost 4 bases and J lost 0; bases outside the gene matches: 9. CDR3 sequence reads: CASSRDGTGGSYNEQFF. In nucleotides, the CDR3 is TGCGCCAGCAGCCGGGACGGGACGGGGGGCTCCTACAATGAGCAGTTCTTC.

The V and J genes are TRBV23-1 and TRBJ2-3, with 8 bases fitting TRBD1. TRBV23-1 is an ORF; its function is uncertain. Trimming at V came to 3 bases and at J to 1 base, leaving 3 bases not matched to a gene. The CDR3 runs to 15 residues. The CDR3 region is CASSHSTGGTDTQYF. The CDR3 DNA follows: TGCGCCAGCAGTCACTCGACAGGGGGCACAGATACGCAGTATTTT.

The gene calls are TRBV7-2 and TRBJ1-2; 7 bases match TRBD1. This CDR3 comprises 14 residues. Per the germline V gene, CDR1 is SGHTA and CDR2 is FQGNSA. After removal of 0 bases from V and 6 bases from J, the junction contained 4 bases not matched to a gene. Here the CDR3 DNA reads TGTGCCAGCAGCTTAGCGACAGGGTTAGATGGCTACACCTTC. Its protein is CASSLATGLDGYTF.

The chain is built from TRBV27 and TRBJ2-3; possible D gene TRBD2, 5 bases. The CDR3 extends over 17 amino acids. Deletions cut 5 bases from V and 1 base from J, with 19 bases between. Germline lookup yields CDR1 MNHEY and CDR2 SMNVEV (reference sequence). The CDR3 DNA reads TGTGCCAGCAGTCCTCCCCGGCGGACGCGGGGCACAGATACGCAGTATTTT. Protein product: CASSPPRRTRGTDTQYF.

This sequence joins TRBV12-5 and TRBJ2-7, with 8 nucleotides matching TRBD1. There are 19 residues in the CDR3. The germline V gene encodes CDR1 LGHNT and CDR2 FRNRAP. The V gene end was trimmed by 1 base and the J gene end by 2 bases; junction bases not matched to a gene: 16. The DNA for the CDR3 is TGTGCTAGTGGTTTGGGGGGGGCCTCCGGGACAGGCTCTACCTACGAGCAGTACTTC. It is translated as CASGLGGASGTGSTYEQYF.

V gene TRBV29-1 combines with J gene TRBJ1-2, with D uncertain. CDR3 size: 12 residues. The ends were cut back, 8 bases at V and 3 bases at J, with 13 bases in the middle. Per the germline V gene, CDR1 is SQVTM and CDR2 is ANQGSEA. CDR3 DNA sequence: TGCAGCACGGAGGCAGGCGACTATGGCTACACCTTC. Protein: CSTEAGDYGYTF. Drawing the rest from reference TRBV29-1 and TRBJ1-2, the complete variable domain is SAVISQKPSRDICQRGTSLTIQCQVDSQVTMMFWYRQQPGQSLTLIATANQGSEATYESGFVIDKFPISRPNLTFSTLTVSNMSPEDSSIYLCSTEAGDYGYTFGSGTRLTVV.

This clone was seen more than once but under ten times. The chain carries TRBV4-1 and TRBJ1-3; D unclear. V was shortened by 2 bases and J by 0 bases, with 11 bases between the two germline ends. Germline V gives CDR1 MGHRA, CDR2 YSYEKL. This CDR3 contains 16 residues. CDR3 amino acids: CASSQSASNSGNTIYF. The DNA of the CDR3 is TGCGCCAGCAGCCAATCCGCCAGTAACTCTGGAAACACCATATATTTT.

This clone was observed a few times. The rearrangement joins TRBV5-8 to TRBJ2-7; weak D call: TRBD1 (6 bases). The CDR3 consists of 15 residues. Germline V gene data show CDR1 as SGHTS and CDR2 as YDEGEE. Trimming took off 6 bases at V and 6 bases at J, with 22 bases between the two ends. The CDR3 nucleotides read TGTGCCAGCACCCCGAGGGGGAAGGGGATGGCCGAGCAGTACGTC. This encodes CASTPRGKGMAEQYV.